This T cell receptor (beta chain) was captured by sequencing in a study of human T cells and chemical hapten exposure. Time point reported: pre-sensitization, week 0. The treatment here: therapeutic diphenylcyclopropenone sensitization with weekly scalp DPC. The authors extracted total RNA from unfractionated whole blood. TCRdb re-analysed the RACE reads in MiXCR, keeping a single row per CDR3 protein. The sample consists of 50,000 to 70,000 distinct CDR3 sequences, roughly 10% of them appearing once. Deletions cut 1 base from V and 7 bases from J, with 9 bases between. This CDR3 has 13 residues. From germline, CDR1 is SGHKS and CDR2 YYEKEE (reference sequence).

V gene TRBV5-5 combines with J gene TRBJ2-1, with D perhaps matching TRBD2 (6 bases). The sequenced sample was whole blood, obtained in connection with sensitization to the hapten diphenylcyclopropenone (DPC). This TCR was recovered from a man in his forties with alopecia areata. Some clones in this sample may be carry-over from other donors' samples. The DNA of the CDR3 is TGTGCCAGCAGCTTGCTAGCGTCGAATGAGCAGTTCTTC. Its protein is CASSLLASNEQFF.